The 16 T cell receptor beta chains below all came from one sample that was sequenced in a study of cytomegalovirus exposure and HLA in healthy donors. Clones were read by immunoSEQ multiplex PCR, and TCRdb kept only the in-frame ones, dropping some. The data show more than 75,000 clones, 85% to 95% seen once. The specimen was PBMCs. These receptors were obtained from a man aged 18 to 35 in good health and CMV-seronegative.

The V gene is TRBV5-6, the J gene TRBJ1-2, with 7 bases that match TRBD1. V shed 4 bases, J shed 4 bases, and the junction held 7 bases outside the gene matches. The CDR3 is 14 amino acids. CDR1 and CDR2 from the germline V gene are SGHDT and YYEEEE. The CDR3 here is CASSPRGQLYGYTF. CDR3 sequence (DNA): TGTGCCAGCAGCCCAAGGGGACAGCTCTATGGCTACACCTTC.

This rearrangement joins TRBV4-1 to TRBJ1-1, with TRBD1 matching 10 bases. This CDR3 has 15 residues. From germline, CDR1 is MGHRA and CDR2 YSYEKL. V lost 4 bases and J lost 1; bases outside the gene matches: 3. CDR3 DNA sequence: TGCGCCAGCAGCCCCTGGACAGGGGGGAACACTGAAGCTTTCTTT. Protein sequence: CASSPWTGGNTEAFF.

This chain connects TRBV18 to TRBJ1-6; 8 bases agree with TRBD1. V gave up 0 bases and J gave up 10 bases; unmatched junction bases: 5. Germline V gene lookup returns CDR1 KGHSH and CDR2 LQKENI. The CDR3 runs to 15 residues. The DNA for the CDR3 is TGTGCCAGCTCACCACCGGCAGGGGGCTGGTCACCCCTCCACTTT. Encoded protein: CASSPPAGGWSPLHF.

This chain links TRBV19 with TRBJ2-1; a possible D gene is TRBD2 (6 bases). Trimming took off 1 base at V and 13 bases at J, with 8 bases between the two ends. The CDR3 spans 11 residues. Germline CDR1 and CDR2: LNHDA and SQIVND (reference sequence). The CDR3 is CASSIGLGQFF. CDR3 nucleotide sequence: TGTGCCAGTAGTATAGGACTAGGTCAGTTCTTC.

The V and J genes are TRBV30 and TRBJ1-4, with 8 bases identical to TRBD1. This CDR3 spans 13 amino acids. Germline V CDR1 and CDR2: GTSNPN, SVGIG (reference sequence). V shed 4 bases and J 8 bases; nucleotides not matched to a gene: 6. CDR3: CAWTRQGLEKLFF. The CDR3 DNA reads TGTGCCTGGACTAGACAGGGGTTAGAAAAACTGTTTTTT.

J is TRBJ1-4 and V is TRBV27; a weak D match, TRBD1 (5 bases). The CDR3 length is 15 residues. The germline gives CDR1 MNHEY, CDR2 SMNVEV (reference sequence). Trimming pared 0 bases from V and 8 bases from J, leaving 13 bases between. The CDR3 protein is CASSLSLGLQEKLFF. The CDR3 nucleotides are TGTGCCAGCAGTTTATCGTTGGGGCTGCAGGAAAAACTGTTTTTT.

The J gene is TRBJ2-2, the V gene TRBV25-1; 7 bases match TRBD1. There are 16 residues in the CDR3. J gave up 1 base and V 6 bases, and 8 bases lay outside the gene matches. Germline CDR1 reads MGHDK; CDR2 reads SYGVNS. The CDR3 region has the DNA TGTGCCAGCAGAGCTCATAGACAGGGGAACACCGGGGAGCTGTTTTTT. Protein sequence: CASRAHRQGNTGELFF. The entire variable domain, with the rest obtained from reference TRBV25-1 and TRBJ2-2, is as follows: EADIYQTPRYLVIGTGKKITLECSQTMGHDKMYWYQQDPGMELHLIHYSYGVNSTEKGDLSSESTVSRIRTEHFPLTLESARPSHTSQYLCASRAHRQGNTGELFFGEGSRLTVL.

The J gene is TRBJ1-2, the V gene TRBV7-9, with D perhaps matching TRBD1 (6 bases). Germline CDR1 and CDR2: SEHNR and FQNEAQ (reference sequence). Trimming took off 4 bases at V and 5 bases at J, with 14 bases between the two ends. This CDR3 has 14 amino acids. The CDR3 reads CASSSPRGGYGYTF. The CDR3 nucleotides read TGTGCCAGCAGCTCGCCTAGAGGGGGATATGGCTACACCTTC. The full variable domain, in which reference TRBV7-9 and TRBJ1-2 provide the parts outside the CDR3, is DTGVSQNPRHKITKRGQNVTFRCDPISEHNRLYWYRQTLGQGPEFLTYFQNEAQLEKSRLLSDRFSAERPKGSFSTLEIQRTEQGDSAMYLCASSSPRGGYGYTFGSGTRLTVV.

The V and J genes are TRBV5-1 and TRBJ2-3; perhaps TRBD1 as D (6 bases). The CDR3 totals 16 residues. Trimming removed 4 bases at V and 0 bases at J, with 15 bases between. Germline V gene data show CDR1 as SGHRS and CDR2 as YFSETQ. The CDR3 sequence: CASSTRQVTSTDTQYF. The CDR3 region has the DNA TGCGCCAGCAGCACCAGACAGGTGACTAGCACAGATACGCAGTATTTT.

V is TRBV7-9 and J is TRBJ2-1; 12 positions match TRBD2. Germline V lookup: CDR1 SEHNR, CDR2 FQNEAQ (reference sequence). The V segment lost 5 bases and the J segment 9 bases; nucleotides outside the gene matches: 2. The CDR3 spans 13 residues. The CDR3 here is CASSLGLAGEQFF. The CDR3 region has the DNA TGTGCCAGCAGCCTGGGACTAGCGGGTGAGCAGTTCTTC.

The chain links TRBV7-9 to TRBJ1-5, with 8 bases that match TRBD1. Trimming removed 3 bases from V and 0 bases from J; junction bases left unmatched: 7. This CDR3 has 17 residues. CDR1 and CDR2 (germline): SEHNR, FQNEAQ (reference sequence). Here the CDR3 reads CASSFSDRVGSNQPQHF. The CDR3 bases are TGTGCCAGCAGCTTCTCGGACAGGGTCGGTAGCAATCAGCCCCAGCATTTT. The variable domain in full, completed from reference TRBV7-9 and TRBJ1-5, reads DTGVSQNPRHKITKRGQNVTFRCDPISEHNRLYWYRQTLGQGPEFLTYFQNEAQLEKSRLLSDRFSAERPKGSFSTLEIQRTEQGDSAMYLCASSFSDRVGSNQPQHFGDGTRLSIL.

CDR3 nucleotides: TGTGCCATCAGTAGCGGGACGGTTGAGTTGCCCCAGCATTTT. This sequence encodes CAISSGTVELPQHF. The chain recombines TRBV10-3 with TRBJ1-5, with D possibly matching TRBD1 (5 bases). V lost 5 bases and J 9 bases, leaving 17 bases between the germline ends. Germline V gene sequence: CDR1 ENHRY, CDR2 SYGVKD. This CDR3 is built from 14 residues.

This chain connects TRBV5-1 to TRBJ1-1; D perhaps matches TRBD1 (5 bases). The CDR3 length is 14 residues. Trimming pared 6 bases from V and 1 base from J, leaving 13 bases between. In germline, CDR1 is SGHRS, CDR2 YFSETQ. The CDR3 sequence is CASTAGGSNTEAFF. CDR3 DNA: TGCGCCAGCACAGCGGGGGGTTCGAACACTGAAGCTTTCTTT.

The rearrangement uses TRBV7-2 and TRBJ2-2; no clear D gene. Trimming shortened V by 5 bases and J by 1 base, and 5 bases separated the two germline ends. Germline V gene lookup returns CDR1 SGHTA and CDR2 FQGNSA. The CDR3 is made up of 13 amino acids. The chain's CDR3 is CASSRVNTGELFF. The CDR3 region has the DNA TGTGCCAGCAGCCGTGTGAACACCGGGGAGCTGTTTTTT.

This clone appeared a single time. J is TRBJ2-7 and V is TRBV27; 8 nucleotides agree with TRBD2. Germline V gene lookup returns CDR1 MNHEY and CDR2 SMNVEV (reference sequence). This CDR3 is 15 amino acids long. V lost 6 bases, J lost 3 bases, and 10 bases stayed unmatched. In nucleotides, the CDR3 is TGTGCCAGCAGGGAAACGGGACTAGGTGGCTACGAGCAGTACTTC. It is translated as CASRETGLGGYEQYF.

This chain connects TRBV7-2 to TRBJ2-7, with TRBD2 matching over 9 bases. Per germline, CDR1 SGHTA and CDR2 FQGNSA. V lost 5 bases and J lost 4; bases outside the gene matches: 12. The CDR3 has 16 amino acids. The CDR3 region is CASSPAAGGPRYEQYF. The CDR3, as DNA: TGTGCCAGCAGCCCGGCGGCGGGAGGGCCTAGATACGAGCAGTACTTC.